This T cell receptor (beta chain) was obtained from a study of T cell responses to AZD1222 COVID-19 vaccine. Overall study results and limits: Seropositive at baseline were only a handful of AZD1222 recipients. Every sample of the repertoires postdated the peak T cell response.

The data were produced by immunoSEQ multiplex PCR, yet TCRdb's version contains in-frame clones alone and is incomplete. The profile shows some 200,000 clones, more than 75% of them singletons. This clone was seen a handful of times. Its target is not known. Germline V gene lookup returns CDR1 MNHEY and CDR2 SVGAGI. V was cut by 6 bases and J by 1 base, with 10 bases left in between. The CDR3 spans 14 residues. This receptor was taken from an adult who received the AZD1222 COVID-19 vaccine. The sequencing here drew on peripheral blood, taken 28 days after the second AZD1222 dose. The gene calls are TRBV6-5 and TRBJ1-3; D might be TRBD1 (5 bases). CDR3: CASSRAGSGNTIYF. The DNA for the CDR3 is TGTGCCAGCAGCCGGGCAGGGTCTGGAAACACCATATATTTT.